What follows are 2 T cell receptor beta chains derived from one specimen sequenced in a study of OX40 agonist ivuxolimab in advanced cancers. Measured with immunoSEQ multiplex PCR; TCRdb has only the in-frame clones, and not every one. The sample lists over 90,000 clones; around 86% were seen once. The material was CD4+ or CD8+ T cells sorted from blood, obtained in a trial of the OX40 agonist ivuxolimab. The source of these receptors is an adult with an advanced solid tumor such as melanoma, head and neck, liver or kidney cancer.

Points on this clone: The sample contains more than one DNA sequence encoding this CDR3. The chain uses TRBV6-1 and TRBJ1-5; possible D gene TRBD1, 5 bases. Deletions cut 0 bases from V and 4 bases from J, with 7 bases between. Germline V gene lookup returns CDR1 MNHNS and CDR2 SASEGT. The CDR3 is 14 amino acids. CDR3 in DNA: TGTGCCAGCAGTGAAGCAAGGGGAAATCAGCCCCAGCATTTT. It translates to CASSEARGNQPQHF.

The CDR3 bases are TGCGCCAGCAGCCAAGATAGGGGGTCGATGAACACTGAAGCTTTCTTT. It is translated as CASSQDRGSMNTEAFF. This chain uses TRBV4-1 with TRBJ1-1; D is perhaps TRBD1 (6 bases). The germline V gene has CDR1 MGHRA and CDR2 YSYEKL. The V gene lost 0 bases and the J gene lost 0 bases, with 11 bases spanning the gap. The CDR3 runs to 16 residues.